The 5 T cell receptor beta chains below were found in one sample sequenced in a study of blood T cells in healthy people across ages. A second PCR of 7 to 11 cycles used a sample-barcoded 5' primer and a J-beta primer mix. MiXCR was run by TCRdb on the 5' RACE reads, yielding one entry per CDR3 protein. Here the sample spans about 930,000 distinct CDR3 sequences, almost 30% being singletons. These same data were also listed under a study on T cells of mothers and their children.

The specimen sequenced was blood. These receptors all come from a woman in her thirties or forties in good health.

The rearrangement links TRBV7-2 to TRBJ2-2, with TRBD2 matching 8 bases. Unmatched junction bases numbered 3, after V lost 2 bases and J lost 4 bases. Looked up from germline, CDR1 is SGHTA and CDR2 is FQGNSA. The length of the CDR3 is 15 residues. CDR3 DNA sequence: TGTGCCAGCAGCTTATCCCTAGCGGGCACCGGGGAGCTGTTTTTT. Residues: CASSLSLAGTGELFF.

This clonotype showed up just a few times. CDR3 in amino acids: CASSQELTGVNQPQHF. The CDR3 nucleotides are TGCGCCAGCAGCCAAGAGTTGACAGGGGTGAATCAGCCCCAGCATTTT. V and J are TRBV4-1 and TRBJ1-5, with 8 bases fitting TRBD1. V gave up 0 bases and J gave up 4 bases; unmatched junction bases: 5. The CDR3 extends over 16 amino acids. The V gene's germline CDR1 is MGHRA and CDR2 YSYEKL.

This clonotype was picked up a small number of times. CDR3 in DNA: TGTGCCAGCAGCCCGTTCGGGGGGAGCTCCTACAATGAGCAGTTCTTC. Its translation is CASSPFGGSSYNEQFF. The rearrangement links TRBV7-2 to TRBJ2-1; TRBD2 matches at 7 bases. Germline assignment: CDR1 SGHTA and CDR2 FQGNSA. The CDR3 totals 16 residues. The V gene end was trimmed by 5 bases and the J gene end by 0 bases; junction bases not matched to a gene: 7.

The genes are TRBV5-1 and TRBJ1-3; 8 bases agree with TRBD1. The CDR3 sequence is 16 residues long. The V and J ends lost 3 bases and 0 bases, in that order; junction bases with no gene match: 5. Germline V lookup: CDR1 SGHRS, CDR2 YFSETQ. CDR3 loop: CASSSSGTGSGNTIYF. The CDR3 nucleotides read TGCGCCAGCAGCTCCTCCGGGACAGGCTCTGGAAACACCATATATTTT.

Notes on this clonotype: This sequence may be a read error, since a much larger clone differs from it by one base. The J gene is TRBJ2-5, the V gene TRBV27; D might be TRBD2 (6 bases). Germline V gene sequence: CDR1 MNHEY, CDR2 SMNVEV (reference sequence). V lost 6 bases and J 4 bases, leaving 15 bases between the germline ends. The CDR3 has 14 residues. Here the CDR3 reads CASRDGRRGETQYF. The CDR3, as DNA: TGTGCCAGCAGAGACGGACGGCGGGGAGAGACCCAGTACTTC.